What follows is one TCR beta chain and its context. Which antigen it targets is not known. No much larger clone exists at a distance of one base, and base qualities are not known. The entry originates in a study of Ad26.COV2.S vaccination and SARS-CoV-2 variants (dated by TCRdb to about 2021). With respect to the entire study: Donors in the vaccine arm were drawn from COV1001, a phase I-IIa trial of Ad26.COV2.S in healthy adults that was multicentre, randomized, double-blind and placebo-controlled. Throughout the experiments and outcome assessment, investigators stayed blinded to trial group allocation. The TCR-sequenced set comprised roughly 30 samples: some 20 Ad26.COV2.S vaccine recipients, 5 placebo recipients and 8 SARS-CoV-2 convalescent individuals. Trial participants were randomized into five groups of five: low-dose or high-dose Ad26.COV2.S given once or twice, or placebo on both occasions. Sequencing of the TCRbeta repertoire served to evaluate the specificity and breadth of SARS-CoV-2-reactive T cell receptors following Ad26.COV2.S vaccination. Ad26.COV2.S was administered intramuscularly at a dose of 5x10^10 or 1x10^11 viral particles, either as one shot or as two shots given 56 days apart.

The full study reports these points: It was noted by the authors that total T cell responses may have been underestimated by the TCR breadth and depth analyses. Ad26.COV2.S recipients had higher spike-specific TCR breadth than placebo recipients (P = 0.0014). The study was not powered for comparison of responses between vaccine doses or regimens. After vaccination, substantial breadth of spike-specific CD8+ and CD4+ T cell responses was reported. Vaccine and placebo recipients had similar non-spike TCR breadth, a finding consistent with the vaccine containing only spike.

The immunoSEQ Assay was used to sequence TCRbeta CDR3 regions. After extraction, genomic DNA underwent amplification by bias-controlled multiplex PCR, followed by high-throughput sequencing. The authors processed their data as follows. To quantify the absolute abundance of every unique TCRbeta CDR3 region, sequences were collapsed and filtered. T cell fraction was estimated by normalizing TCRbeta template counts to usable DNA, with usable DNA measured through amplification of reference genes found in all nucleated cells. Repertoire TCRs were annotated as SARS-CoV-2-specific by exact matching of V gene, CDR3 amino acid sequence and J gene to a known reactive TCR set. The reference SARS-CoV-2 TCR set came from MIRA and was filtered for enrichment in COVID-19-positive ImmuneCODE repertoires, removing public or cross-reactive TCRs. Using the MIRA antigens, annotated TCRs were further analysed by specific ORF or by position within an ORF. Breadth was defined as the number of annotated unique rearrangements divided by the total number of unique productive rearrangements, and depth was defined as the summed frequency of the annotated unique rearrangements. Two-sided Wilcoxon rank-sum tests were applied when comparing TCR breadth between groups. In its TCRdb copy, this immuneACCESS table keeps in-frame sequences only and misses some clones. Where compared with another copy, unresolved V genes explain less than half of these, and the others have no known cause. The DNA gave D and trimming, while V, J and clone size come from that table. The sample contains 350,000 to 500,000 clones, 70% to 90% of them found a single time. Of the sample, 3.6% is held by the ten largest clones.

This specimen's treatment or condition label, per the study, means: some 20 received Ad26.COV2.S at low or high dose, single or two shots; roughly 5 received placebo; per-sample allocation not given. For vaccine and placebo recipients, the sequenced repertoires came from samples collected on day 63 after the first injection. Between 29 July and 7 August 2020, Cohort 1b enrolled 25 adults aged 18-55 years at one site in Boston, USA. Ad26.COV2.S was a replication-incompetent adenovirus type 26 vector that expressed a prefusion-stabilized SARS-CoV-2 spike protein derived from the original Wuhan strain. This TCR was sampled from a person aged 18-65 years who received the Ad26.COV2.S COVID-19 vaccine or a placebo. The material sequenced was peripheral blood, taken in a trial of Ad26.COV2.S vaccine versus placebo.

The DNA reads TGTGCCAGCAGTTTGTCTACAGGGGGCGCAGGGATAAGGAATCAGCCCCAGCATTTT. The translation is CASSLSTGGAGIRNQPQHF. The rearranged segments are TRBV27 and TRBJ1-5; 9 bases in between match TRBD1. After removal of 3 bases from V and 4 bases from J, the junction retains 16 bases not matched to a gene. The CDR3, cysteine through phenylalanine, is 19 amino acids long. Of the read, only the CDR3 DNA is kept; its 57 bases are in frame from base 1. The germline V gene (reference sequence) supplies CDR1 MNHEY and CDR2 SMNVEV.